The rows below give T cell receptor beta chains drawn from one sample of a study of blood T cell repertoires in COVID-19. The table came from immunoSEQ multiplex PCR; TCRdb's copy has only in-frame clones and leaves some out. This sample yields 180,000 or so clones, of which about 88% are seen a single time; approximately 6.5% belongs to the top ten. Sequencing was done on a sample of peripheral blood. The receptors shown here come from a woman aged 80 or over in a cohort sampled during active or convalescent COVID-19. Both conserved end residues are part of each CDR3. D genes are given only for firm matches. Only some rows state a clone size, as once, few, many or a class for expanded clones.

cdr3_nt | cdr3_aa | v_call | d_call | j_call | clone_size
TGTGCCACCAGCCCCCGTCAGGGCTCCTACAATGAGCAGTTCTTC | CATSPRQGSYNEQFF | TRBV15 | NA | TRBJ2-1 | NA
TGTGCCAGCAGCTCCGATTGGGGGAGGAACTATGGCTACACCTTC | CASSSDWGRNYGYTF | TRBV5-6 | NA | TRBJ1-2 | NA
TGTGCCATCAGGAACCTAGCGGATATCACCGGGGAGCTGTTTTTT | CAIRNLADITGELFF | TRBV10-3 | TRBD2 | TRBJ2-2 | NA
TGTGCCTGGAGTCTCACAGGGACGTCCTACGAGCAGTACTTC | CAWSLTGTSYEQYF | TRBV30 | NA | TRBJ2-7 | once
TGTGCCAGCAGCTTGCCTCGGGGGGGCCAATACAATGAGCAGTTCTTC | CASSLPRGGQYNEQFF | TRBV5-4 | TRBD2 | TRBJ2-1 | NA
TGTGCCAGCTCACCACCAACTAGGTTGAATTATGAGCAGTTCTTC | CASSPPTRLNYEQFF | TRBV18 | NA | TRBJ2-1 | few
TGTGCCACCAGGTCGGACAGGGTTGGGTGGGAAAAACTGTTTTTT | CATRSDRVGWEKLFF | TRBV15 | TRBD1 | TRBJ1-4 | NA
TGTGCCAGCTGGGCTACCGGGACTAGCGGGAGGGCCATCCAGACCCAGTACTTC | CASWATGTSGRAIQTQYF | TRBV18 | TRBD2 | TRBJ2-5 | NA
TGTGCCAGCAGCGCGGAGTCGAACACTGAAGCTTTCTTT | CASSAESNTEAFF | TRBV6-6 | NA | TRBJ1-1 | NA
TGCGCCAGCAGCTTGGGAGGGACACCGGTTCAGGACTTC | CASSLGGTPVQDF | TRBV5-1 | NA | TRBJ2-5 | NA
TGTGCCAGCAGCTACACTAGCGCCGGGGAGCTGTTTTTT | CASSYTSAGELFF | TRBV5-8 | TRBD2 | TRBJ2-2 | NA
TGTGCCAGCAGCCCAGGGGGAGGCTATGGCTACACCTTC | CASSPGGGYGYTF | TRBV6-4 | TRBD1 | TRBJ1-2 | NA
TGTGCCAGCAGCTTAAGGATAGGGGGTTGGGAGACCCAGTACTTC | CASSLRIGGWETQYF | TRBV7-9 | NA | TRBJ2-5 | NA
TGTGCCAGCAGTACAGGGCTGAACACTGAAGCTTTCTTT | CASSTGLNTEAFF | TRBV12-3/TRBV12-4 | NA | TRBJ1-1 | NA
TGTGCCAGGCAAGATCGCCGCACGGTCATTTATGGCTACACCTTC | CARQDRRTVIYGYTF | TRBV18 | NA | TRBJ1-2 | NA
TGCGCCAGCAGTGAGTGGGGACTAGCTGGAGAGACCCAGTACTTC | CASSEWGLAGETQYF | TRBV10-2 | TRBD2 | TRBJ2-5 | NA
TGTGCCATCGCTCTCGCGCGGATGAACACTGAAGCTTTCTTT | CAIALARMNTEAFF | TRBV10-3 | NA | TRBJ1-1 | NA
TGCACCAGCAGCCAAGAGCGGAGCTACGAGCAGTACTTC | CTSSQERSYEQYF | TRBV1 | NA | TRBJ2-7 | NA
TGTGCCTGGAGTCCAGATCCCGGCAATCAGCCCCAGCATTTT | CAWSPDPGNQPQHF | TRBV30 | NA | TRBJ1-5 | NA
TGTGCCAGCAGCGATCCCTTAAGCCTCTATGGCTACACCTTC | CASSDPLSLYGYTF | TRBV6-5 | NA | TRBJ1-2 | NA
TGTGCCACCAGTGGATCCGGGACAGGCGCCCCAGATACGCAGTATTTT | CATSGSGTGAPDTQYF | TRBV24-1 | TRBD1 | TRBJ2-3 | once
TGTGCCAGCAGCGACTGGACAGGGAAGGAGACCCAGTACTTC | CASSDWTGKETQYF | TRBV5-8 | TRBD1 | TRBJ2-5 | NA
TGTGCCATCGATGGGACCCAGGGGGCGTCCGGGTATGGCTACACCTTC | CAIDGTQGASGYGYTF | TRBV10-3 | TRBD1 | TRBJ1-2 | NA
TGTGCCAGCAGCCAACGAGAGACCCAGTACTTC | CASSQRETQYF | TRBV3-1/TRBV3-2 | NA | TRBJ2-5 | NA
TGTGCCAGCAGCCAAGATAGACAGGAAGGGCGCACTGAAGCTTTCTTT | CASSQDRQEGRTEAFF | TRBV4-2 | NA | TRBJ1-1 | once
TGTGCCAGCAGCTACGGGAGGGACGGAGGCTACACCTTC | CASSYGRDGGYTF | TRBV11-3 | NA | TRBJ1-2 | NA
TGTGCCAGCAGTTATAGTTGGCAGGGAAGGGGTCAGCCCCAGCATTTT | CASSYSWQGRGQPQHF | TRBV6-2/TRBV6-3 | NA | TRBJ1-5 | NA
TGTGCCAGTAGTATTAGGGGACAGTCGGTGCGGCAGGCTTTCTTT | CASSIRGQSVRQAFF | TRBV19 | TRBD1 | TRBJ1-1 | few
TGTGCCAGCAGCCAAGGCTTGGCGGGAGAAGAGACCCAGTACTTC | CASSQGLAGEETQYF | TRBV3-1/TRBV3-2 | TRBD2 | TRBJ2-5 | NA
TGCGCCAGCAGGGACATAAACACCGGGGAGCTGTTTTTT | CASRDINTGELFF | TRBV10-1 | NA | TRBJ2-2 | NA
TGTGCCAGCAGCTTAGCGGGCGTGAAAACTAGCCAAGAGACCCAGTACTTC | CASSLAGVKTSQETQYF | TRBV7-8 | NA | TRBJ2-5 | few
TGCGCCAGCAGCGCCCAGGGGCCGGTGTATGAAAAACTGTTTTTT | CASSAQGPVYEKLFF | TRBV4-1 | NA | TRBJ1-4 | NA
TGTGCCTGCCAAGCCCTGTCCTACGAGCAGTACTTC | CACQALSYEQYF | TRBV30 | NA | TRBJ2-7 | NA
TGCGCCAGCAGCTCCCGGGACAGGGGTAGGGGTGAGCAGTTCTTC | CASSSRDRGRGEQFF | TRBV5-1 | TRBD1 | TRBJ2-1 | NA
TGTGCCAGCAGGGTAGGGGGCTACGGGACAGATACGCAGTATTTT | CASRVGGYGTDTQYF | TRBV11-3 | TRBD1 | TRBJ2-3 | NA
TGTGCCATCAGTGAGTCAGCGGGGATCACAGATACGCAGTATTTT | CAISESAGITDTQYF | TRBV10-3 | TRBD2 | TRBJ2-3 | once
TGTGCCAGCAGTTTGGGGGGGACAGGGGGATACGAGCAGTACTTC | CASSLGGTGGYEQYF | TRBV28 | TRBD1 | TRBJ2-7 | NA
TGTGCCAGTCTCAGTGGCGGCTCCTATAATTCACCCCTCCACTTT | CASLSGGSYNSPLHF | TRBV2 | NA | TRBJ1-6 | few